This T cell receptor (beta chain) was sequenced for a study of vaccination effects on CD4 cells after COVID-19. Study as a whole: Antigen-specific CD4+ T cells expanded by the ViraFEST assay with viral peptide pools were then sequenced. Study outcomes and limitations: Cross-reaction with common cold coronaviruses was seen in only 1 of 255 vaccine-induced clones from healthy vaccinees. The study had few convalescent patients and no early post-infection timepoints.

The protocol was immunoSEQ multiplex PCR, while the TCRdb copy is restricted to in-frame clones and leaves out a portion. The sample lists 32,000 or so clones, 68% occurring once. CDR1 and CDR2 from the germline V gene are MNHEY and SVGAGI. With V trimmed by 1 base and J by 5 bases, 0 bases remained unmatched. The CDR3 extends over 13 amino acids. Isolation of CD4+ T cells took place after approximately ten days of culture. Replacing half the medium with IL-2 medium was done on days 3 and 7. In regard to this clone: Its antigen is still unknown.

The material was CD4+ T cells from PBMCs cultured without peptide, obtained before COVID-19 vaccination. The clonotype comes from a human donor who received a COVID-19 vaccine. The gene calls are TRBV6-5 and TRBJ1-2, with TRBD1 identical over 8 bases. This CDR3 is CASSYWTGYGYTF. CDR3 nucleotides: TGTGCCAGCAGTTACTGGACAGGGTATGGCTACACCTTC.